The 25 T cell receptor beta chains below were found in one sample sequenced in a study of shared clonotypes between healthy human individuals. Naive-designated CD8 cells lacked CD45RO, were positively enriched for CCR7, and omitted terminally differentiated effector memory CD45RA+ cells. The repertoire was sequenced with immunoSEQ multiplex PCR; TCRdb's copy has only in-frame clones and lacks some. The data contain 1.5 million to 2.5 million clones, about 95% of them singletons. Input material: naive CD8+ T cells sorted from blood. The source of these receptors is a man in his late teens or twenties in good health.

This chain links TRBV19 with TRBJ2-7; D ambiguous. CDR1 LNHDA and CDR2 SQIVND come from the germline V gene (reference sequence). Trimming cost V 5 bases and J 3 bases, with 17 bases left between them. This CDR3 spans 15 amino acids. This CDR3 is CASSASGQAYYEQYF. The CDR3 nucleotides read TGTGCCAGTAGTGCCTCCGGGCAGGCGTACTACGAGCAGTACTTC.

The gene calls are TRBV4-1 and TRBJ1-3, with D unresolved. The CDR3 consists of 16 residues. The germline V gene encodes CDR1 MGHRA and CDR2 YSYEKL. Trimming cost V 3 bases and J 0 bases, with 12 bases left between them. The CDR3 DNA is TGCGCCAGCAGCCATTCAACAGCCCTCTCTGGAAACACCATATATTTT. It codes for CASSHSTALSGNTIYF.

This clone was picked up a small number of times. The chain couples TRBV29-1 to TRBJ1-2; D not resolved. Germline V CDR1 and CDR2: SQVTM, ANQGSEA. The CDR3 length is 12 residues. The V end lost 8 bases, the J end lost 3 bases, and 13 bases lay between the germline ends. The CDR3, as DNA: TGCAGCAGCGAAGGGAACGACTATGGCTACACCTTC. Amino acid sequence: CSSEGNDYGYTF.

V is TRBV6-5 and J is TRBJ1-1, with D unresolved. The CDR3 totals 15 residues. V lost 2 bases and J lost 4, with 14 bases in between. Germline V gives CDR1 MNHEY, CDR2 SVGAGI. The CDR3 sequence: CASSYGNLPSTEAFF. In DNA form, the CDR3 reads TGTGCCAGCAGTTACGGGAACCTTCCGAGCACTGAAGCTTTCTTT.

This rearrangement joins TRBV9 to TRBJ2-5; 10 nucleotides match TRBD2. Germline V gives CDR1 SGDLS, CDR2 YYNGEE. V shed 4 bases, J shed 4 bases, and the junction held 19 bases outside the gene matches. The CDR3 runs to 19 residues. The CDR3 here is CASSSSTTGSVAGGETQYF. DNA for the CDR3: TGTGCCAGCAGCTCAAGCACGACAGGGTCGGTAGCGGGAGGAGAGACCCAGTACTTC.

The chain is built from TRBV11-2 and TRBJ2-1, with D uncertain. Deletions cut 2 bases from V and 0 bases from J, with 14 bases between. The V gene's germline CDR1 is SGHAT and CDR2 FQNNGV. This CDR3 region has 17 residues. The CDR3 is CASSLYLGVSSYNEQFF. The CDR3 nucleotides are TGTGCCAGCAGCTTATACCTAGGCGTAAGCTCCTACAATGAGCAGTTCTTC.

The rearrangement joins TRBV5-1 to TRBJ2-1, with D possibly matching TRBD2 (6 bases). V gave up 0 bases and J gave up 8 bases, with 9 bases separating them. Germline CDR1 SGHRS, CDR2 YFSETQ. This CDR3 is built from 13 residues. The CDR3 DNA follows: TGCGCCAGCAGCTTGGGACTAGGGGATGAGCAGTTCTTC. It codes for CASSLGLGDEQFF.

The chain uses TRBV7-9 and TRBJ2-5; maybe TRBD1 (5 bases). Germline V lookup: CDR1 SEHNR, CDR2 FQNEAQ (reference sequence). The V and J ends lost 2 bases and 5 bases respectively, with 9 bases between them. CDR3 length equals 13 residues. CDR3 protein: CASSLQGSETQYF. The CDR3 DNA reads as TGTGCCAGCAGCTTACAGGGTTCTGAGACCCAGTACTTC.

The chain recombines TRBV21-1 with TRBJ2-7. TRBV21-1 is a pseudogene segment. This CDR3 spans 17 amino acids. CDR3 nucleotides: TGTGCCAGCAGCTACTTATGGGGGCGGGACTTCCTCTACGAGCAGTACTTC. Protein: CASSYLWGRDFLYEQYF.

The V gene is TRBV28, the J gene TRBJ1-5, with no clear D. This CDR3 is built from 15 residues. Between the trimmed V and J ends, which lost 6 bases and 1 base, there was a span of 13 bases. The germline CDR1 and CDR2 sequences are MDHEN and SYDVKM. The DNA of the CDR3 is TGTGCCAGCAGACTAGACCCGACCAGCAATCAGCCCCAGCATTTT. Encoded protein: CASRLDPTSNQPQHF.

The chain is built from TRBV9 and TRBJ2-5; 8 bases agree with TRBD2. The germline V gene has CDR1 SGDLS and CDR2 YYNGEE. The CDR3 covers 15 residues. Losses at the gene ends were 6 bases for V and 5 bases for J; bases not matched to a gene: 12. The CDR3 reads CASNEFGGAGETQYF. The CDR3 DNA follows: TGTGCCAGCAACGAATTCGGGGGGGCCGGGGAGACCCAGTACTTC.

The rearrangement uses TRBV28 and TRBJ2-4; 8 bases are a match to TRBD1. J gave up 3 bases and V 3 bases, and 7 bases lay outside the gene matches. This CDR3 has 16 residues. The germline gives CDR1 MDHEN, CDR2 SYDVKM. CDR3 sequence (DNA): TGTGCCAGCAGTTTGGAGACAGGGGACATCAAAAACATTCAGTACTTC. Translation gives CASSLETGDIKNIQYF.

The chain employs TRBV27 and TRBJ2-1; TRBD2 aligns across 12 bases. This CDR3 has 12 residues. CDR1 is MNHEY and CDR2 is SMNVEV in the germline V gene (reference sequence). The V gene end was trimmed by 10 bases and the J gene end by 13 bases; junction bases not matched to a gene: 8. For the CDR3, the DNA is TGTGCCACCAAGACTAGCGGGAGCGACCAGTTCTTC. Translation gives CATKTSGSDQFF.

The chain recombines TRBV27 with TRBJ1-2; 7 nucleotides match TRBD1. The J segment lost 4 bases and the V segment lost 6 bases, leaving 11 bases of the junction unmatched. Per the germline V gene, CDR1 is MNHEY and CDR2 is SMNVEV (reference sequence). The CDR3 has 15 amino acids. This chain's CDR3 is CASSPGGGPIYGYTF. The CDR3 bases are TGTGCCAGCAGCCCAGGGGGAGGTCCTATCTATGGCTACACCTTC.

The rearrangement links TRBV7-9 to TRBJ2-7, with a tentative D call TRBD1 (5 bases). V dropped 4 bases and J dropped 4 bases, with 17 bases sitting between them. CDR1 and CDR2 from the germline V gene are SEHNR and FQNEAQ (reference sequence). This CDR3 contains 15 residues. CDR3 loop: CASSSLSGYGYEQYF. The CDR3 nucleotides read TGTGCCAGCAGCTCACTATCAGGGTATGGGTACGAGCAGTACTTC.

This chain uses TRBV30 with TRBJ2-3; D gene unclear. The CDR3 spans 13 residues. Trimming stripped 4 bases from V and 4 bases from J, with 12 bases between. Germline V CDR1 and CDR2: GTSNPN, SVGIG (reference sequence). CDR3 nucleotides: TGTGCCTGGAATGTGGCTGTGGCAGATACGCAGTATTTT. Amino acid sequence: CAWNVAVADTQYF. Full variable domain (missing parts from reference TRBV30 and TRBJ2-3): SQTIHQWPATLVQPVGSPLSLECTVEGTSNPNLYWYRQAAGRGLQLLFYSVGIGQISSEVPQNLSASRPQDRQFILSSKKLLLSDSGFYLCAWNVAVADTQYFGPGTRLTVL.

V usage is TRBV5-1 and J usage is TRBJ2-7; tentatively, D is TRBD2 (7 bases). Germline values: CDR1 SGHRS, CDR2 YFSETQ. V was shortened by 3 bases and J by 5 bases, with 18 bases between the two germline ends. CDR3 length: 15 residues. CDR3 nucleotides: TGCGCCAGCAGCTCGCCAGTGGGGGGGCTCGACGAGCAGTACTTC. This sequence encodes CASSSPVGGLDEQYF.

About this clone itself: An end of the junction differs from the germline gene, which may be a read error. This rearrangement joins TRBV6-1 to TRBJ2-6; D unclear. CDR1 and CDR2 (germline): MNHNS, SASEGT. CDR3 length: 18 amino acids. The CDR3 here is CASSEDGGRSSGANVLTF. CDR3 nucleotide sequence: TGTGCCAGCAGCGAAGATGGTGGCAGGAGCTCTGGGGCCAACGTCCTGACTTTC.

This chain links TRBV19 with TRBJ1-5; TRBD1 matches at 8 bases. CDR3 length: 14 residues. V was pared by 8 bases and J by 7 bases, with 10 bases of the junction left unmatched. Per germline, CDR1 LNHDA and CDR2 SQIVND (reference sequence). CDR3 DNA sequence: TGTGCCAGTGAGCAGGGGGCCTCGGAGCAGCCCCAGCATTTT. Its translation: CASEQGASEQPQHF. Complete variable domain (other parts from reference TRBV19 and TRBJ1-5): DGGITQSPKYLFRKEGQNVTLSCEQNLNHDAMYWYRQDPGQGLRLIYYSQIVNDFQKGDIAEGYSVSREKKESFPLTVTSAQKNPTAFYLCASEQGASEQPQHFGDGTRLSIL.

The CDR3 region has the DNA TGTGCCAGCAGCGTAGGCGGGACTACCTACAATGAGCAGTTCTTC. This encodes CASSVGGTTYNEQFF. The chain recombines TRBV9 with TRBJ2-1; 7 bases map to TRBD2. Trimming took 0 bases from V and 2 from J; bases not matched to a gene: 2. This CDR3 comprises 15 residues. The V gene's germline CDR1 is SGDLS and CDR2 YYNGEE.

The chain links TRBV7-9 to TRBJ1-3; TRBD1 might be the D (5 bases). Trimming removed 3 bases at V and 0 bases at J, with 9 bases between. The CDR3 is 15 residues long. Germline assignment: CDR1 SEHNR and CDR2 FQNEAQ (reference sequence). CDR3 sequence: CASSFRVSSGNTIYF. CDR3 coding DNA: TGTGCCAGCAGCTTCAGGGTCAGCTCTGGAAACACCATATATTTT. The whole variable domain, remainder taken from reference TRBV7-9 and TRBJ1-3, is DTGVSQNPRHKITKRGQNVTFRCDPISEHNRLYWYRQTLGQGPEFLTYFQNEAQLEKSRLLSDRFSAERPKGSFSTLEIQRTEQGDSAMYLCASSFRVSSGNTIYFGEGSWLTVV.

A note on this clone: Other DNA sequences in the same sample also yield this CDR3. The chain links TRBV5-6 to TRBJ1-6; no definite D call. The CDR3 is made up of 14 amino acids. V was pared by 2 bases and J by 6 bases, with 9 bases between. Germline V gene sequence: CDR1 SGHDT, CDR2 YYEEEE. In nucleotides, the CDR3 is TGTGCCAGCAGCTTTGGCAGTCCTAATTCACCCCTCCACTTT. This codes for CASSFGSPNSPLHF.

The chain is built from TRBV10-3 and TRBJ2-7; D remains ambiguous. Trimming cost V 0 bases and J 6 bases, with 9 bases left between them. There are 13 residues in the CDR3. In germline, CDR1 is ENHRY, CDR2 SYGVKD. The CDR3: CAISESYVGEQYF. The CDR3, as DNA: TGTGCCATCAGTGAGTCCTACGTAGGCGAGCAGTACTTC.

Here the CDR3 DNA reads TGTGCCAGCAGTTACACCGGAGCCCAAGAGACCCAGTACTTC. It yields the protein CASSYTGAQETQYF. The chain is built from TRBV6-5 and TRBJ2-5; D gene uncertain. The CDR3 spans 14 residues. The V gene lost 2 bases and the J gene lost 1 base, with 8 bases spanning the gap. CDR1 and CDR2 (germline): MNHEY, SVGAGI.

The chain has TRBV29-1 and TRBJ1-1; no clear D. Germline V gene lookup returns CDR1 SQVTM and CDR2 ANQGSEA. The V gene lost 6 bases and the J gene lost 2 bases, with 13 bases spanning the gap. CDR3 length equals 13 residues. The CDR3 coding sequence is TGCAGCGTATGTGACTCCGTCAACACTGAAGCTTTCTTT. Amino acids: CSVCDSVNTEAFF.